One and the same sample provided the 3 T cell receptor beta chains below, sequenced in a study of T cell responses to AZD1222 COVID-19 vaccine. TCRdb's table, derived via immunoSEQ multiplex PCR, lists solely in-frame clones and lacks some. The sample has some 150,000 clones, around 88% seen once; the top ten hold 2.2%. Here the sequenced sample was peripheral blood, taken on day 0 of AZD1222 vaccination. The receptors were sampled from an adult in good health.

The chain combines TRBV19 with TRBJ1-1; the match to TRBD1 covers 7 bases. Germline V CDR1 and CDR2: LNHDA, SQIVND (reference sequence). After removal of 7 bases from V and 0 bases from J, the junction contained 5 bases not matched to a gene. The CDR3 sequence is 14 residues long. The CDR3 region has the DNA TGTGCCAGTATCCGGGGACAGTTGAACACTGAAGCTTTCTTT. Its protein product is CASIRGQLNTEAFF. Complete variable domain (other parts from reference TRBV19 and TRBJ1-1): DGGITQSPKYLFRKEGQNVTLSCEQNLNHDAMYWYRQDPGQGLRLIYYSQIVNDFQKGDIAEGYSVSREKKESFPLTVTSAQKNPTAFYLCASIRGQLNTEAFFGQGTRLTVV.

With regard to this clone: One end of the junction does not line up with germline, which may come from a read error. CDR3 loop: CASGDRGPADTQYF. Written as DNA, the CDR3 is TGTGCCAGCGGTGACAGGGGGCCCGCAGATACGCAGTATTTT. V and J are TRBV6-1 and TRBJ2-3; 10 nucleotides align to TRBD1. The CDR3 is 14 residues long. Germline lookup yields CDR1 MNHNS and CDR2 SASEGT.

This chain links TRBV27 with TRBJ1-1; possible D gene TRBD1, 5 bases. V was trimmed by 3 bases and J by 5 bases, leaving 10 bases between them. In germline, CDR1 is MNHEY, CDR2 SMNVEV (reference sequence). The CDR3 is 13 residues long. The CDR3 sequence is CASSFSGGTEAFF. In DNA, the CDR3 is TGTGCCAGCAGTTTTTCTGGGGGGACTGAAGCTTTCTTT.